These 25 T cell receptor beta chains share one sample of origin, sequenced in a study of CD8+ T cells in alopecia areata. Treatment: oral pan-JAK inhibitor, 5-10 mg twice daily. Extraction and reverse transcription of RNA yielded cDNA as the sequencing template. This table comes from immunoSEQ multiplex PCR, and its TCRdb copy is limited to in-frame clones, with some not included. Counted here are approximately 65,000 clones, just over 45% occurring once; the ten biggest clones make up approximately 20%. Material: CD8+ T cells sorted from blood, obtained at approximately week 36, from a patient treated with tofacitinib. The receptors come from a human donor with alopecia areata.

The sample holds a few counts of this clone. The chain has TRBV29-1 and TRBJ1-3; a possible D gene is TRBD1 (6 bases). The V end lost 8 bases, the J end lost 0 bases, and 20 bases lay between the germline ends. This CDR3 is built from 16 residues. Germline V lookup: CDR1 SQVTM, CDR2 ANQGSEA. CDR3 sequence reads: CSPRSRQEDSGNTIYF. DNA of the CDR3: TGCAGCCCCCGGAGTAGACAGGAAGACTCTGGAAACACCATATATTTT.

This clone was detected only a few times. The chain links TRBV7-9 to TRBJ1-2, with 10 bases lining up with TRBD1. The length of the CDR3 is 14 residues. Germline CDR1 reads SEHNR; CDR2 reads FQNEAQ (reference sequence). The J segment lost 6 bases and the V segment lost 0 bases, leaving 1 base of the junction unmatched. CDR3 in DNA: TGTGCCAGCAGCTTAGCCGGGACAGGGGATGGCTACACCTTC. The encoded protein is CASSLAGTGDGYTF.

This sequence joins TRBV29-1 and TRBJ2-7; tentative D call: TRBD1 (6 bases). Germline assignment: CDR1 SQVTM and CDR2 ANQGSEA. Trimming left V 5 bases short and J 5 bases short, with 16 bases between. The CDR3 length is 13 residues. The CDR3 sequence is CSVHLRGIDEQYF. For the CDR3, the DNA is TGCAGCGTTCACCTTAGGGGGATCGACGAGCAGTACTTC.

The V gene is TRBV4-3, the J gene TRBJ2-7, with D unclear. The germline V gene has CDR1 LGHNA and CDR2 YSLEER. Trimming cost V 0 bases and J 2 bases, with 11 bases left between them. The CDR3 length is 15 residues. The CDR3, as DNA: TGCGCCAGCAGCCAAGATCGGTCCAGACCCTACGAGCAGTACTTC. Translation gives CASSQDRSRPYEQYF.

The V and J genes are TRBV9 and TRBJ2-5; the D is unclear. This CDR3 spans 15 amino acids. Germline V gene sequence: CDR1 SGDLS, CDR2 YYNGEE. V shed 0 bases and J shed 5 bases, with 14 bases lying between them. Written as DNA, the CDR3 is TGTGCCAGCAGCGTAGATCCCTATTCTGGGGAGACCCAGTACTTC. Amino acid sequence: CASSVDPYSGETQYF.

This clone is medium-sized in the sample. The chain is built from TRBV6-5 and TRBJ2-7; 8 nucleotides align to TRBD2. CDR3 size: 15 residues. The germline V gene encodes CDR1 MNHEY and CDR2 SVGAGI. Unmatched junction bases numbered 12, after V lost 6 bases and J lost 5 bases. The DNA for the CDR3 is TGTGCCAGCAGCTCCGGGGGGCGGGAGGCGGACGAGCAGTACTTC. As protein: CASSSGGREADEQYF.

This clone was picked up a small number of times. This chain joins TRBV7-9 and TRBJ2-5; a possible D gene is TRBD1 (5 bases). Germline values: CDR1 SEHNR, CDR2 FQNEAQ (reference sequence). V lost 5 bases, J lost 0 bases, and 10 bases lay in between. This CDR3 spans 14 amino acids. CDR3 bases: TGTGCCAGCAGCCCGCAGGGATACCAAGAGACCCAGTACTTC. It translates to CASSPQGYQETQYF.

V gene TRBV7-9 combines with J gene TRBJ2-7; D gene unclear. Deletions cut 4 bases from V and 1 base from J, with 5 bases between. The CDR3 totals 12 residues. Looked up from germline, CDR1 is SEHNR and CDR2 is FQNEAQ (reference sequence). Here the CDR3 reads CASSSRSYEQYF. For the CDR3, the DNA is TGTGCCAGCAGCTCCCGTTCCTACGAGCAGTACTTC.

The chain carries TRBV2 and TRBJ2-1, with TRBD2 matching over 14 bases. From germline, CDR1 is SNHLY and CDR2 FYNNEI. The CDR3 is 14 amino acids. Trimming at V came to 9 bases and at J to 8 bases, leaving 6 bases not matched to a gene. The CDR3 here is CARTSGRAVDEQFF. CDR3 DNA sequence: TGTGCCAGGACTAGCGGGAGGGCCGTCGATGAGCAGTTCTTC.

This clone was counted only a few times. The J gene is TRBJ2-1, the V gene TRBV30; the D is unclear. The ends were cut back, 4 bases at V and 0 bases at J, with 7 bases in the middle. CDR3 length equals 13 residues. The germline gives CDR1 GTSNPN, CDR2 SVGIG (reference sequence). The CDR3, as DNA: TGTGCCTGGATACAGCTCTCCTACAATGAGCAGTTCTTC. Translation gives CAWIQLSYNEQFF.

V and J are TRBV30 and TRBJ1-5; 7 bases align to TRBD1. V lost 7 bases and J lost 0; bases outside the gene matches: 3. CDR1 is GTSNPN and CDR2 is SVGIG in the germline V gene (reference sequence). The CDR3 runs 13 residues. This CDR3 reads CASGQSSNQPQHF. The DNA for the CDR3 is TGTGCCTCGGGACAGTCTAGCAATCAGCCCCAGCATTTT. Combining the CDR3 with reference TRBV30 and TRBJ1-5 gives the whole variable domain SQTIHQWPATLVQPVGSPLSLECTVEGTSNPNLYWYRQAAGRGLQLLFYSVGIGQISSEVPQNLSASRPQDRQFILSSKKLLLSDSGFYLCASGQSSNQPQHFGDGTRLSIL.

Only a few counts were recorded for this clone. The V gene is TRBV4-1, the J gene TRBJ2-7; 8 nucleotides line up with TRBD2. From germline, CDR1 is MGHRA and CDR2 YSYEKL. This CDR3 has 14 residues. J was trimmed by 3 bases and V by 4 bases; bases with no gene match: 5. The CDR3 here is CASSPEAGVYEQYF. Here the CDR3 DNA reads TGCGCCAGCAGCCCCGAAGCGGGAGTCTACGAGCAGTACTTC.

V gene TRBV11-2 combines with J gene TRBJ2-3; D is possibly TRBD2 (6 bases). This CDR3 comprises 16 residues. Germline CDR1 and CDR2: SGHAT and FQNNGV. Trimming pared 2 bases from V and 3 bases from J, leaving 15 bases between. CDR3 sequence: CASSLTGLAYTDTQYF. As DNA, the CDR3 is TGTGCCAGCAGCTTAACGGGCCTAGCGTATACAGATACGCAGTATTTT.

The chain carries TRBV9 and TRBJ2-7; 8 positions match TRBD1. Trimming at V came to 0 bases and at J to 3 bases, leaving 5 bases not matched to a gene. Germline V gene lookup returns CDR1 SGDLS and CDR2 YYNGEE. The CDR3 runs 15 residues. The CDR3 nucleotides read TGTGCCAGCAGCGTAGCAGGTGACAGGGGCTACGAGCAGTACTTC. Its translation is CASSVAGDRGYEQYF.

The V gene is TRBV29-1, the J gene TRBJ1-1, with 9 positions matching TRBD1. Trimming at V came to 5 bases and at J to 5 bases, leaving 9 bases not matched to a gene. CDR3 length: 14 amino acids. The germline CDR1 and CDR2 sequences are SQVTM and ANQGSEA. In nucleotides, the CDR3 is TGCAGCGTTTCGGGAGGGACAGGGAGGACTGAAGCTTTCTTT. Its translation: CSVSGGTGRTEAFF.

The chain joins TRBV27 to TRBJ2-7, with D perhaps being TRBD1 or TRBD2 (6 bases each). Germline V gives CDR1 MNHEY, CDR2 SMNVEV (reference sequence). V was cut by 4 bases and J by 6 bases, with 10 bases left in between. The CDR3 spans 12 residues. CDR3 coding DNA: TGTGCCAGCAGTTGGGGGGCCGGCGAGCAGTACTTC. This codes for CASSWGAGEQYF.

This clone has more than one count but fewer than ten. The rearrangement joins TRBV29-1 to TRBJ1-1; no clear D gene. V was clipped by 3 bases and J by 7 bases, with 6 bases between them. Germline CDR1 SQVTM, CDR2 ANQGSEA. The CDR3 runs to 10 residues. The CDR3 DNA sequence: TGCAGCGTTGATGGATTTGAAGCTTTCTTT. The encoded protein is CSVDGFEAFF.

V is TRBV29-1 and J is TRBJ2-7, with D hard to call. The CDR3 runs to 13 residues. Trimming shortened V by 4 bases and J by 0 bases, and 10 bases separated the two germline ends. Germline assignment: CDR1 SQVTM and CDR2 ANQGSEA. The CDR3 sequence is CSVVGRSSYEQYF. The DNA for the CDR3 is TGCAGCGTTGTGGGCAGGAGCTCCTACGAGCAGTACTTC.

The chain couples TRBV18 to TRBJ2-7; 8 nucleotides align to TRBD1. In germline, CDR1 is KGHSH, CDR2 LQKENI. V was clipped by 3 bases and J by 2 bases; unmatched bases: 3. The CDR3 length is 14 residues. The DNA of the CDR3 is TGTGCCAGCTCACCCGGGACAGGTCCCTACGAGCAGTACTTC. It codes for CASSPGTGPYEQYF.

Note on this clone: The conserved final phenylalanine or tryptophan is absent from the CDR3, which likely points to a read error. Because the CDR3's place on the DNA is in doubt, the DNA is left out and the CDR3 is given as listed by TCRdb. The chain couples TRBV20-1 to TRBJ1-1. 8 amino acids form the CDR3, both terminal residues included. Germline lookup yields CDR1 DFQATT and CDR2 SNEGSKA (reference sequence). The CDR3 reads CSARDGGI.

This clone was seen only a few times. This CDR3 is CASRFSESYEQYF. DNA of the CDR3: TGTGCCAGCAGATTCAGCGAATCCTACGAGCAGTACTTC. This sequence joins TRBV6-5 and TRBJ2-7; D is unresolved. The CDR3 loop spans 13 amino acids. Germline V gene lookup returns CDR1 MNHEY and CDR2 SVGAGI. V lost 6 bases and J lost 1, with 10 bases in between.

This clone was seen more than once but under ten times. The chain links TRBV2 to TRBJ2-3; 12 bases are a match to TRBD2. V lost 8 bases, J lost 1 base, and 7 bases stayed unmatched. The CDR3 has 16 residues. Germline V lookup: CDR1 SNHLY, CDR2 FYNNEI. CDR3 sequence: CASVGLAGFGTDTQYF. The CDR3 region has the DNA TGTGCCAGCGTGGGACTAGCGGGTTTTGGCACAGATACGCAGTATTTT.

This clone turned up a few times. The chain combines TRBV29-1 with TRBJ2-2; D possibly uses TRBD1 or TRBD2 (5 bases each). V lost 2 bases and J lost 6, with 10 bases in between. Germline assignment: CDR1 SQVTM and CDR2 ANQGSEA. The CDR3 totals 13 residues. The CDR3 spells CSVELGDPGELFF. Here the CDR3 DNA reads TGCAGCGTTGAATTGGGGGACCCCGGGGAGCTGTTTTTT.

J is TRBJ1-1 and V is TRBV5-1, with TRBD1 matching over 10 bases. In germline, CDR1 is SGHRS, CDR2 YFSETQ. The CDR3 runs to 18 residues. V was pared by 0 bases and J by 0 bases, with 8 bases of the junction left unmatched. The CDR3 protein is CASSLGPGQGLMNTEAFF. Written as DNA, the CDR3 is TGCGCCAGCAGCTTGGGTCCGGGACAGGGGCTCATGAACACTGAAGCTTTCTTT. Supplemented by reference TRBV5-1 and TRBJ1-1, the full variable domain reads KAGVTQTPRYLIKTRGQQVTLSCSPISGHRSVSWYQQTPGQGLQFLFEYFSETQRNKGNFPGRFSGRQFSNSRSEMNVSTLELGDSALYLCASSLGPGQGLMNTEAFFGQGTRLTVV.

This clone occurred a few times. DNA of the CDR3: TGTGCCAGCAGCCCCAGGACTAGCGGGAGGGAGACCCAGTACTTC. Protein: CASSPRTSGRETQYF. J is TRBJ2-5 and V is TRBV7-9; 14 bases align to TRBD2. Germline loops: CDR1 SEHNR, CDR2 FQNEAQ (reference sequence). This CDR3 contains 15 residues. V lost 5 bases and J lost 5; bases outside the gene matches: 4.